A selection of T cell receptor beta chains follows, all from one sample in a study of identical twins. MiXCR was run by TCRdb on the 5' RACE reads, yielding one entry per CDR3 protein. The sample consists of about 1.7 million distinct CDR3 sequences, under 35% of them appearing once. Sequencing was carried out using cord blood. The receptors come from a newborn girl in good health. The CDR3 runs from the conserved cysteine through the conserved F or W. The D gene is left open where the match is weak. Clone size, where shown, is once, few, many, or a class for clones that have expanded.

D,size,J,V,CDR3,DNA
TRBD1,NA,TRBJ2-3,TRBV6-6,CAGSYSRGDRGIDTQYF,TGTGCCGGCAGTTACTCAAGGGGGGACAGGGGGATAGATACGCAGTATTTT
NA,NA,TRBJ2-5,TRBV5-6,CASSLSGWEETQYF,TGTGCCAGCAGCTTGAGTGGGTGGGAAGAGACCCAGTACTTC
TRBD2,NA,TRBJ2-4,TRBV28,CASSRGTSGWGNIQYF,TGTGCCAGCAGTCGGGGGACTAGCGGGTGGGGAAACATTCAGTACTTC
NA,few,TRBJ2-3,TRBV12-3/TRBV12-4,CASTLGGPTDTQYF,TGTGCCAGCACCCTGGGGGGCCCCACAGATACGCAGTATTTT
TRBD1,few,TRBJ2-1,TRBV7-2,CASSLDRQGFHNEQFF,TGTGCCAGCAGCTTAGATCGACAGGGGTTCCACAATGAGCAGTTCTTC
NA,NA,TRBJ2-5,TRBV5-6,CASSLSRTSQETQYF,TGTGCCAGCAGCTTGTCCAGGACTTCGCAAGAGACCCAGTACTTC
NA,NA,TRBJ1-1,TRBV28,CASSSAENTEAFF,TGTGCCAGCAGTTCAGCCGAGAACACTGAAGCTTTCTTT
NA,NA,TRBJ2-7,TRBV3-1,CASSQVLLASSSYNEQYF,TGTGCCAGCAGCCAAGTGTTGTTGGCCAGCAGCTCCTACAATGAGCAGTACTTC
TRBD2,NA,TRBJ2-1,TRBV7-2,CASSLAQGTSGSEQFF,TGTGCCAGCAGCTTAGCCCAAGGGACTAGCGGGAGCGAGCAGTTCTTC
TRBD2,many,TRBJ2-1,TRBV28,CASRPGLAGYEQFF,TGTGCCAGCAGGCCGGGACTAGCGGGATATGAGCAGTTCTTC